Below, 10 T cell receptor beta chains from the same sample are listed, as sequenced in a study of Ad26.COV2.S vaccination and SARS-CoV-2 variants. Generated by immunoSEQ multiplex PCR, the TCRdb table keeps only in-frame clones and is missing some. The sample contains about 470,000 clones, roughly 91% of which appear only once. Sample treatment: 15 to 20 received Ad26.COV2.S at low or high dose, single or two shots; about 5 received placebo; per-sample allocation not given. Samples came from day 63 after the first vaccine or placebo injection. Material: peripheral blood, obtained in a trial of Ad26.COV2.S vaccine versus placebo. These receptors were collected from a person aged 18-65 years who received the Ad26.COV2.S COVID-19 vaccine or a placebo.

The chain links TRBV7-6 to TRBJ2-1, with 8 bases matching TRBD2. CDR1 SGHVS and CDR2 FNYEAQ come from the germline V gene. The V gene end was trimmed by 0 bases and the J gene end by 8 bases; junction bases not matched to a gene: 12. CDR3 size: 17 residues. In nucleotides, the CDR3 is TGTGCCAGCAGCTTAGCGTCCGGGACTAGGAGGGACCATGAGCAGTTCTTC. Residues: CASSLASGTRRDHEQFF.

The chain employs TRBV19 and TRBJ2-3; D gene uncertain. This CDR3 region has 16 residues. Germline V CDR1 and CDR2: LNHDA, SQIVND (reference sequence). The V gene lost 6 bases and the J gene lost 2 bases, with 18 bases spanning the gap. The CDR3 sequence: CASSLRAHLPTDTQYF. CDR3 in DNA: TGTGCCAGTAGCCTCCGGGCTCACCTCCCCACAGATACGCAGTATTTT.

The chain recombines TRBV7-2 with TRBJ2-3; a possible D gene is TRBD1 (5 bases). This CDR3 region has 17 residues. V was cut by 0 bases and J by 5 bases, with 18 bases left in between. Per the germline V gene, CDR1 is SGHTA and CDR2 is FQGNSA. In DNA form, the CDR3 reads TGTGCCAGCAGCTTAGCGGGGATAGACAGTTATGAAGATACGCAGTATTTT. Protein sequence: CASSLAGIDSYEDTQYF.

The chain links TRBV9 to TRBJ2-2; D call uncertain. Germline lookup yields CDR1 SGDLS and CDR2 YYNGEE. This CDR3 comprises 14 residues. Trimming stripped 9 bases from V and 0 bases from J, with 12 bases between. CDR3 in DNA: TGTGCCACCGCCCCTTACGCGAACACCGGGGAGCTGTTTTTT. Its protein product is CATAPYANTGELFF.

This clone was picked up one time. J is TRBJ1-5 and V is TRBV15, with 8 positions matching TRBD1. The CDR3 has 16 residues. V lost 0 bases to trimming and J lost 6 bases; unmatched junction nucleotides: 7. Germline V gives CDR1 LNHNV, CDR2 YYDKDF (reference sequence). The CDR3 nucleotides are TGTGCCACCAGCAGAGATCTGACAGGGGCGGGTCAGCCCCAGCATTTT. This gives the protein CATSRDLTGAGQPQHF.

The chain combines TRBV24-1 with TRBJ2-5; 13 bases are shared with TRBD2. V dropped 5 bases and J dropped 2; count of bases not matched to a gene: 1. CDR3 size: 15 residues. Germline lookup yields CDR1 KGHDR and CDR2 SFDVKD. In DNA, the CDR3 is TGTGCCACCAGTGGGACTAGCGGGAGACAAGAGACCCAGTACTTC. As protein: CATSGTSGRQETQYF.

CDR3 sequence: CASSFHVAGDHEQYF. CDR3 coding DNA: TGTGCCAGCAGTTTTCATGTAGCGGGAGACCACGAGCAGTACTTC. The genes are TRBV27 and TRBJ2-7, with 9 bases lining up with TRBD2. The germline V gene encodes CDR1 MNHEY and CDR2 SMNVEV (reference sequence). The CDR3 is made up of 15 amino acids. Trimming took 3 bases from V and 5 from J; bases not matched to a gene: 8.

This clone was detected only once. J is TRBJ1-6 and V is TRBV9, with no clear D. Germline lookup yields CDR1 SGDLS and CDR2 YYNGEE. V was shortened by 0 bases and J by 10 bases, with 5 bases between the two germline ends. This CDR3 contains 12 residues. CDR3 nucleotides: TGTGCCAGCAGCGTAGCTGCCTCACCCCTCCACTTT. Its protein product is CASSVAASPLHF. Based on the CDR3 plus reference TRBV9 and TRBJ1-6, the full variable domain is DSGVTQTPKHLITATGQRVTLRCSPRSGDLSVYWYQQSLDQGLQFLIQYYNGEERAKGNILERFSAQQFPDLHSELNLSSLELGDSALYFCASSVAASPLHFGNGTRLTVT.

The chain is built from TRBV27 and TRBJ1-2; D uncertain. CDR1 is MNHEY, CDR2 SMNVEV, per germline (reference sequence). CDR3 length: 13 residues. Trimming took off 0 bases at V and 10 bases at J, with 12 bases between the two ends. The DNA of the CDR3 is TGTGCCAGCAGTTTATCGTCGGGAGTCGACTACACCTTC. Translated, it gives CASSLSSGVDYTF.

In its sample, this clone was seen a few times. The chain links TRBV6-1 to TRBJ2-4, with D perhaps TRBD1 (6 bases). CDR1 and CDR2 from the germline V gene are MNHNS and SASEGT. This CDR3 spans 13 amino acids. Trimming shortened V by 3 bases and J by 6 bases, and 9 bases separated the two germline ends. The CDR3 bases are TGTGCCAGCAGTGACAGGGGCGGAAACATTCAGTACTTC. It is translated as CASSDRGGNIQYF.